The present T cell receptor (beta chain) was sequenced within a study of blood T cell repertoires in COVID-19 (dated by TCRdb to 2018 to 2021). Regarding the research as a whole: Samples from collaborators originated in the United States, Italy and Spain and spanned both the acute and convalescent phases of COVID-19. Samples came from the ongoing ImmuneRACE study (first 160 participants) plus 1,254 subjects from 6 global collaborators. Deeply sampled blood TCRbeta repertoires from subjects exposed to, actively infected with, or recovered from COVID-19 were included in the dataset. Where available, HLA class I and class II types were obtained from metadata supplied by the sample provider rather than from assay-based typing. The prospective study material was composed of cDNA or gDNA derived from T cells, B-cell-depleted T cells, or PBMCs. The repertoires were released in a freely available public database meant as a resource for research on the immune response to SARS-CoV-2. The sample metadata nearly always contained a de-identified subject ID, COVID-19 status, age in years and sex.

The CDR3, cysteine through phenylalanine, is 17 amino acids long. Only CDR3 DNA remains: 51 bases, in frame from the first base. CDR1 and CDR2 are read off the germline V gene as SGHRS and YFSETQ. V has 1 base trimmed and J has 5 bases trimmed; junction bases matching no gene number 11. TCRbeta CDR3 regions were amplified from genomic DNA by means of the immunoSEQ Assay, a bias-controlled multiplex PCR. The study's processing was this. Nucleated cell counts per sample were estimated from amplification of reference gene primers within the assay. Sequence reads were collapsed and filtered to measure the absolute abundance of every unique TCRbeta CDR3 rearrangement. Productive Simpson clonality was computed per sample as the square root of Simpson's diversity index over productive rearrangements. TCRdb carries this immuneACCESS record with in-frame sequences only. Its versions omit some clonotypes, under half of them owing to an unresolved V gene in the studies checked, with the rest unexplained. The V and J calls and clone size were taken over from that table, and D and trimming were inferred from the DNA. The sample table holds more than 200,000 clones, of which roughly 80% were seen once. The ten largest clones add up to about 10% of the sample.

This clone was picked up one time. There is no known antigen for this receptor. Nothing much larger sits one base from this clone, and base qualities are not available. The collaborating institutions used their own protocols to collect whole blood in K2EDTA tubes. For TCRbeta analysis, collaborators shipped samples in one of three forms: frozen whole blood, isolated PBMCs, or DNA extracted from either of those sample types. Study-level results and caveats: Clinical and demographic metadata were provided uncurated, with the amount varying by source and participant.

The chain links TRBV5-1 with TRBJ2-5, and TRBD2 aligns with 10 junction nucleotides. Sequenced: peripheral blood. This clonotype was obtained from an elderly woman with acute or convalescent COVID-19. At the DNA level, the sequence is TGCGCCAGCAGCTTGCCGTTAGCGGGGGGATCGTTGGAGACCCAGTACTTC. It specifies CASSLPLAGGSLETQYF.